Detailed here is one T cell receptor (beta chain). TCRdb recomputed calls from the 5' RACE reads with MiXCR, one row per CDR3 protein. The sample has approximately 270,000 distinct CDR3 sequences; 15% to 20% are singletons. CDR3 size: 18 residues. J gave up 2 bases and V 2 bases, and 12 bases lay outside the gene matches. The V gene's germline CDR1 is MNHNY and CDR2 SVGAGI (reference sequence). These data are taken from a study of T-cell memory formation after mild COVID-19. The TCR comes from a man aged 18-30 years who had mild COVID-19 (a few samples of this study predate the infection). Cell type and time point are not known. The chain is built from TRBV6-6 and TRBJ1-5, with 7 bases identical to TRBD1. The sample consisted of PBMCs or a T cell subset sorted from them (not recorded which). The CDR3 nucleotides are TGTGCCAGCAGTTACCCCCCCAAGACAGGGTTTGGCAATCAGCCCCAGCATTTT. Translated, it gives CASSYPPKTGFGNQPQHF.